This is a list of T cell receptor beta chains from one sample in a study of shared clonotypes between healthy human individuals. Profiling relied on immunoSEQ multiplex PCR, and the TCRdb table lists in-frame clones only, not all of them. The sample contains millions of clones, about 95% of which appear only once. The sequenced sample consisted of naive CD4+ T cells sorted from blood. The receptors were sampled from a man younger than 35 in good health. CDR3s include the opening cysteine and the closing phenylalanine or tryptophan.

length | V | CDR3
14 | TRBV6-4 | CASSDSGGNSPLHF
15 | TRBV5-1 | CASSPEGTAPYEQYF
13 | TRBV2 | CARGRLEATEAFF
15 | TRBV4-1 | CASSQPDGTEETQYF
16 | TRBV6-6 | CASKKGAEKLNQPQHF
14 | TRBV18 | CASSPADTFGGYTF
13 | TRBV30 | CAWNPQSNYGYTF
15 | TRBV11-2 | CASSLEWDRDYEQYF
16 | TRBV28 | CASSRPDTTDNTEAFF
14 | TRBV27 | CASSVAGVQETQYF
12 | TRBV10-2 | CAGSTANYGYTF
12 | TRBV6-6 | CASSSSAETQYF
13 | TRBV5-5 | CASTPGLLYEQYF
15 | TRBV30 | CAWSVQGSPLMEQFF
13 | TRBV18 | CASSHGNGNEQFF
12 | TRBV2 | CASSEVERIQYF
11 | TRBV2 | CASSESQPQHF
14 | TRBV7-9 | CASSPTRSYNEQFF
15 | TRBV7-9 | CASSWWGQMNTEAFF
12 | TRBV6-4 | CASSDKGDTQYF
13 | TRBV6-1 | CASTKPGWNEQFF
14 | TRBV27 | CASRLAGNTGELFF
13 | TRBV10-3 | CAISETGNYGYTF
14 | TRBV10-2 | CASQIGLAGGEQYF
14 | TRBV25-1 | CASSELMSSQPQHF
14 | TRBV4-3 | CASSQEYSGNTIYF
14 | TRBV6-5 | CASSLAFSNQPQHF
10 | TRBV11-2 | CASSSNEQFF
13 | TRBV6-5 | CASRPTVVGEQYF
12 | TRBV30 | CACRRLGAEAFF
14 | TRBV27 | CASSPTSSRQPQHF
11 | TRBV5-4 | CASSSDNEQFF
16 | TRBV7-2 | CASSLARQGGNSPLHF
15 | TRBV9 | CASSVGARGEETQYF
12 | TRBV2 | CASRWEGFGYTF
16 | TRBV5-4 | CASSLGPGQTNSPLHF
13 | TRBV19 | CASSIGVQETQYF
14 | TRBV5-4 | CASSLAREGYEQYF
15 | TRBV5-4 | CASSLDRQMNTEAFF
14 | TRBV28 | CASSLERGTDTQYF
14 | TRBV28 | CAALEALGTGELFF
14 | TRBV5-4 | CATYTGTSGNTIYF
15 | TRBV18 | CASSEQGRASYEQYF
13 | TRBV30 | CAWSRGGPYEQYF